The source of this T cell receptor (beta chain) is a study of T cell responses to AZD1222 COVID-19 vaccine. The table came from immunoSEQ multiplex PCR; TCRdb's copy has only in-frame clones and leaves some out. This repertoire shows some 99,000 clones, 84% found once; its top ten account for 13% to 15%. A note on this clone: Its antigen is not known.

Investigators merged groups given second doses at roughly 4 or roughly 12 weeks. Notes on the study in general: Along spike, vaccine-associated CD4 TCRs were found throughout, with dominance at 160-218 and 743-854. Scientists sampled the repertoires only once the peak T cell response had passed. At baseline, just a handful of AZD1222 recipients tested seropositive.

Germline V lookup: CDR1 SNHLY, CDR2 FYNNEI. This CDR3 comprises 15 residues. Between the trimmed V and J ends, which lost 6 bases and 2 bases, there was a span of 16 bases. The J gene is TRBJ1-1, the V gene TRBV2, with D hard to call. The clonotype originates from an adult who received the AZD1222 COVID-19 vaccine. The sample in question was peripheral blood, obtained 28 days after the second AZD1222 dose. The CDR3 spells CASSPQLVGNTEAFF. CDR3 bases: TGTGCCAGCAGCCCCCAACTAGTGGGTAACACTGAAGCTTTCTTT.